This T cell receptor beta chain comes out of a study of control samples from healthy donors and cancer patients. This clone occurred a few times. From germline, CDR1 is MDHEN and CDR2 SYDVKM. The V and J ends lost 9 bases and 4 bases, in that order; junction bases with no gene match: 13. The CDR3 totals 15 residues. The protocol was immunoSEQ multiplex PCR, while the TCRdb copy is restricted to in-frame clones and leaves out a portion. The sample includes about 82,000 clones, about 87% seen only once; the top ten take roughly 20%. V is TRBV28 and J is TRBJ1-2; TRBD1 agrees at 8 bases. This TCR was recovered from a man over 45 in good health. The sample taken for sequencing was blood. This CDR3 reads CASKTGEGDGYGYTF. CDR3 sequence (DNA): TGTGCCAGTAAGACAGGGGAGGGGGACGGCTATGGCTACACCTTC.